This is a list of T cell receptor beta chains from one sample in a study of cytomegalovirus exposure and HLA in healthy donors. Produced via immunoSEQ multiplex PCR; TCRdb's table is partial and in-frame only. The data show approximately 240,000 clones, with over 80% seen just once and more than 5% held by the top ten. The sequenced material came from PBMCs. The receptors come from a woman between 40 and 50 years old in good health and CMV-seropositive. Both conserved end residues are part of each CDR3. The order of the fields is V gene, clone size, D gene, J gene, CDR3 DNA, CDR3 protein. A D gene is named only where the DNA matches it firmly. Size values are once, few and many counts, or a class for expanded clones, and some rows have none.

v_call: TRBV4-1; clone_size: -; d_call: TRBD2; j_call: TRBJ2-7; cdr3_nt: TGCGCCAGCAGCCGTACTAGCGGGATCGAGCAGTACTTC; cdr3_aa: CASSRTSGIEQYF
v_call: TRBV7-9; clone_size: -; d_call: -; j_call: TRBJ2-2; cdr3_nt: TGTGCCAGCAGCTTAGGAACGGGAGTCACCGGGGAGCTGTTTTTT; cdr3_aa: CASSLGTGVTGELFF
v_call: TRBV9; clone_size: -; d_call: -; j_call: TRBJ1-1; cdr3_nt: TGTGCCAGCAGCGTAGGGGCCTTGAACACTGAAGCTTTCTTT; cdr3_aa: CASSVGALNTEAFF
v_call: TRBV30; clone_size: few; d_call: TRBD2; j_call: TRBJ2-7; cdr3_nt: TGTGCCTGGAGTGGTTCGGGACTAGCGGGAGGGCCTCGTGACGAGCAGTACTTC; cdr3_aa: CAWSGSGLAGGPRDEQYF
v_call: TRBV4-2; clone_size: -; d_call: -; j_call: TRBJ1-2; cdr3_nt: TGTGCCAGCAGCCACCCGACTGCGGTTCTTGGCTACACCTTC; cdr3_aa: CASSHPTAVLGYTF
v_call: TRBV2; clone_size: -; d_call: TRBD2; j_call: TRBJ2-6; cdr3_nt: TGTGCCAGCCATAGGGTTTTCGGGGGGACCATCCGATCTGGGGCCAACGTCCTGACTTTC; cdr3_aa: CASHRVFGGTIRSGANVLTF
v_call: TRBV18; clone_size: -; d_call: -; j_call: TRBJ1-2; cdr3_nt: TGTGCCAGCTCACCGCCGGGACTGAACTATGGCTACACCTTC; cdr3_aa: CASSPPGLNYGYTF
v_call: TRBV6-5; clone_size: -; d_call: TRBD1; j_call: TRBJ2-7; cdr3_nt: TGTGCCAGCAGTTACCCGACCGGGACAGGGAATGCCGAGCAGTACTTC; cdr3_aa: CASSYPTGTGNAEQYF
v_call: TRBV19; clone_size: -; d_call: -; j_call: TRBJ1-3; cdr3_nt: TGTGCCGCCTTTAGTGGGAGCTCTGGAAACACCATATATTTT; cdr3_aa: CAAFSGSSGNTIYF
v_call: TRBV4-3; clone_size: once; d_call: TRBD2; j_call: TRBJ2-5; cdr3_nt: TGCGCCAGCAGCCAAGATCTTGGAGGGCTAGCGGTCGAAGAGACCCAGTACTTC; cdr3_aa: CASSQDLGGLAVEETQYF
v_call: TRBV10-3; clone_size: few; d_call: -; j_call: TRBJ2-1; cdr3_nt: TGTGCCATCAGTGAACAGCAGATAAGCTCCTACAATGAGCAGTTCTTC; cdr3_aa: CAISEQQISSYNEQFF
v_call: TRBV30; clone_size: -; d_call: TRBD1; j_call: TRBJ2-7; cdr3_nt: TGTGCCTGGGGGACAGGAAATTCCCACGAGCAGTACTTC; cdr3_aa: CAWGTGNSHEQYF
v_call: TRBV5-1; clone_size: -; d_call: -; j_call: TRBJ2-7; cdr3_nt: TGCGCCAGCAGCTTGGGTGCAGGGGTCTACGAGCAGTACTTC; cdr3_aa: CASSLGAGVYEQYF
v_call: TRBV7-9; clone_size: -; d_call: TRBD1; j_call: TRBJ1-1; cdr3_nt: TGTGCCAGCAGCTTAGCCAGGGGGAGTCAGAACACTGAAGCTTTCTTT; cdr3_aa: CASSLARGSQNTEAFF
v_call: TRBV10-3; clone_size: -; d_call: TRBD1; j_call: TRBJ1-2; cdr3_nt: TGTGCCATCAGTGAGTCCCCCGGCAGGGGGCGTTATGGCTACACCTTC; cdr3_aa: CAISESPGRGRYGYTF
v_call: TRBV7-2; clone_size: -; d_call: TRBD1; j_call: TRBJ1-5; cdr3_nt: TGTGCCAGCAGCTGGGACAGGGACAATCAGCCCCAGCATTTT; cdr3_aa: CASSWDRDNQPQHF
v_call: TRBV11-2; clone_size: -; d_call: TRBD2; j_call: TRBJ2-5; cdr3_nt: TGTGCCAGCAGCTCTACTAGCGGGAGTAGGAGTGAGACCCAGTACTTC; cdr3_aa: CASSSTSGSRSETQYF
v_call: TRBV2; clone_size: -; d_call: TRBD1; j_call: TRBJ1-1; cdr3_nt: TGTGCCAGCAGTAGAGACAGGGACACTGAAGCTTTCTTT; cdr3_aa: CASSRDRDTEAFF
v_call: TRBV6-4; clone_size: -; d_call: TRBD1; j_call: TRBJ2-3; cdr3_nt: TGTGCCAGCAGTGAAGGGGGCGCCTATACGCAGTATTTT; cdr3_aa: CASSEGGAYTQYF
v_call: TRBV6-6; clone_size: once; d_call: -; j_call: TRBJ1-1; cdr3_nt: TGTGCCAGCAACCCCCTTGTAACGGACACTGAAGCTTTCTTT; cdr3_aa: CASNPLVTDTEAFF
v_call: TRBV27; clone_size: -; d_call: TRBD2; j_call: TRBJ2-1; cdr3_nt: TGTGCCAGCAGTAGCGGGGGACCTTCCTACAATGAGCAGTTCTTC; cdr3_aa: CASSSGGPSYNEQFF
v_call: TRBV29-1; clone_size: few; d_call: TRBD1; j_call: TRBJ2-1; cdr3_nt: TGCAGCGGTTGGGGAAGACCGGGACAGGGGGGAAGTGAGCAGTTCTTC; cdr3_aa: CSGWGRPGQGGSEQFF
v_call: TRBV7-7; clone_size: -; d_call: TRBD1; j_call: TRBJ2-1; cdr3_nt: TGTGCTAGCAGCTTAGGACAGGGCAGGGCGCAGTTCTTC; cdr3_aa: CASSLGQGRAQFF
v_call: TRBV4-1; clone_size: few; d_call: -; j_call: TRBJ1-1; cdr3_nt: TGCGCCAGCAGCCAACCTGGCCTCAGGGATGTGGACACTGAAGCTTTCTTT; cdr3_aa: CASSQPGLRDVDTEAFF
v_call: TRBV27; clone_size: -; d_call: -; j_call: TRBJ2-5; cdr3_nt: TGTGCCAGCAGTTTAGGGTCCGGCGGTGAGACCCAGTACTTC; cdr3_aa: CASSLGSGGETQYF
v_call: TRBV9; clone_size: -; d_call: -; j_call: TRBJ2-2; cdr3_nt: TGTGCCAGCAGCGCCAGGGCCGGGGAGCTGTTTTTT; cdr3_aa: CASSARAGELFF
v_call: TRBV4-1; clone_size: many; d_call: -; j_call: TRBJ1-5; cdr3_nt: TGCGCCAGCAGCCTATATAGCAATCAGCCCCAGCATTTT; cdr3_aa: CASSLYSNQPQHF
v_call: TRBV18; clone_size: -; d_call: -; j_call: TRBJ2-7; cdr3_nt: TGTGCCAGCTCCCTTATAGAGAGCTACGAGCAGTACTTC; cdr3_aa: CASSLIESYEQYF